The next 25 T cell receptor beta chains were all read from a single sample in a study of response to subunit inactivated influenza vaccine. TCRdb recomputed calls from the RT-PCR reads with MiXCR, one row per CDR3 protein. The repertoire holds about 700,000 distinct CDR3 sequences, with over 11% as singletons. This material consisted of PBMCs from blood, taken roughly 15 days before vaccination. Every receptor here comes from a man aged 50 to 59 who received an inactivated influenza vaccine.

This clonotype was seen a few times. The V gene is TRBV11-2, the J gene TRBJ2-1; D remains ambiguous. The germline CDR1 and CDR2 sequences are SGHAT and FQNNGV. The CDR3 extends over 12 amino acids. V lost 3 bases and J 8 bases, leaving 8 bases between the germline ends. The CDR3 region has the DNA TGTGCCAGCAGCTTTAGATGGGATGAGCAGTTCTTC. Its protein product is CASSFRWDEQFF.

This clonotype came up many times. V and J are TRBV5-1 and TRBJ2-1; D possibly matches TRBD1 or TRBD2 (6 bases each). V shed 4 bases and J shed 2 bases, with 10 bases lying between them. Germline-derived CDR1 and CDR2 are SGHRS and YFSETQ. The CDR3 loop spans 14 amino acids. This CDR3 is CASSPRGAYNEQFF. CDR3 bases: TGCGCCAGCAGCCCAAGGGGGGCCTACAATGAGCAGTTCTTC. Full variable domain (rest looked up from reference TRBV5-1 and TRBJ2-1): KAGVTQTPRYLIKTRGQQVTLSCSPISGHRSVSWYQQTPGQGLQFLFEYFSETQRNKGNFPGRFSGRQFSNSRSEMNVSTLELGDSALYLCASSPRGAYNEQFFGPGTRLTVL.

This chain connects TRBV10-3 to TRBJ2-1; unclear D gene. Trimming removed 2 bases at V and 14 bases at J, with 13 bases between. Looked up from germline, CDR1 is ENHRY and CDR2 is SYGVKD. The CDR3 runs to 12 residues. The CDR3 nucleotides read TGTGCCATCAGTGAGCCACAGCTACCTGAGTTCTTC. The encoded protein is CAISEPQLPEFF.

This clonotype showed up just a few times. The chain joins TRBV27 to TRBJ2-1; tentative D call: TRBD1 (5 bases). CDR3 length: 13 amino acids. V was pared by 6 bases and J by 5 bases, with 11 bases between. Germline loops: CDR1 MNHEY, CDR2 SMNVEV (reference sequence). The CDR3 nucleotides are TGTGCCAGCAGGACAGCGTTAGACAATGAGCAGTTCTTC. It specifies CASRTALDNEQFF.

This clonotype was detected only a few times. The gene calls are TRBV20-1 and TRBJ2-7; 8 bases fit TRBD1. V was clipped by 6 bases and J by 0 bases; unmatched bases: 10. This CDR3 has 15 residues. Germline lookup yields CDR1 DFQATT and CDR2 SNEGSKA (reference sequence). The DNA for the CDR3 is TGCAGTGCCCCAACATTCGGACAGGGCTCCTACGAGCAGTACTTC. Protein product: CSAPTFGQGSYEQYF.

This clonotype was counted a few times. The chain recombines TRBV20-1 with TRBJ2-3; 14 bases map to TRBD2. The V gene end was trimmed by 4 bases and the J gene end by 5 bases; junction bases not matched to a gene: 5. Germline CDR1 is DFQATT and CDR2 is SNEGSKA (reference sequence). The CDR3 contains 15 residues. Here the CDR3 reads CSATATSGGVDTQYF. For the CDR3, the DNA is TGCAGTGCTACAGCGACTAGCGGGGGGGTAGATACGCAGTATTTT.

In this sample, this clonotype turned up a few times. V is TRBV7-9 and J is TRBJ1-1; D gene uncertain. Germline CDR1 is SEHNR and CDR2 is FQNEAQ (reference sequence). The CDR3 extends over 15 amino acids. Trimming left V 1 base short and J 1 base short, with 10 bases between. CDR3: CASSLGPLENTEAFF. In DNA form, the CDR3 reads TGTGCCAGCAGCTTAGGCCCTTTAGAGAACACTGAAGCTTTCTTT.

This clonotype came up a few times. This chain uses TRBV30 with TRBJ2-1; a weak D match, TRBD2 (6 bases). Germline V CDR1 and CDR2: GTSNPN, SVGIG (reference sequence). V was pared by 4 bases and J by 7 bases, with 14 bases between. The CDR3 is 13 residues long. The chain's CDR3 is CAWIRYGSNEQFF. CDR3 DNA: TGTGCCTGGATTCGGTACGGGAGTAATGAGCAGTTCTTC.

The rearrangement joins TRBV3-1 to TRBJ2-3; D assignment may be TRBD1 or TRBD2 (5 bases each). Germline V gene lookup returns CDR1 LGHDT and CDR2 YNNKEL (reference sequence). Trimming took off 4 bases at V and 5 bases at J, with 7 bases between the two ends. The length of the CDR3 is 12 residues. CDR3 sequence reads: CASSRDLDTQYF. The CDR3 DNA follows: TGTGCCAGCAGCCGGGACCTAGATACGCAGTATTTT.

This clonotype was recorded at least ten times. The CDR3 nucleotides are TGCGCCAGCAGTGACTCGACCTTTAGGTCTGGGGCCAACGTCCTGACTTTC. The encoded protein is CASSDSTFRSGANVLTF. V and J are TRBV10-2 and TRBJ2-6; the D is unclear. V dropped 3 bases and J dropped 1 base, with 13 bases sitting between them. The germline V gene encodes CDR1 WSHSY and CDR2 SAAADI. This CDR3 contains 17 residues.

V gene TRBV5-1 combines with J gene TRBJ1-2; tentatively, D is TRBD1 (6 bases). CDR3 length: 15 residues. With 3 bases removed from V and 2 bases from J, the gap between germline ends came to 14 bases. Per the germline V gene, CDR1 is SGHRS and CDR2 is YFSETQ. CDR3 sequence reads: CASSSNQDRNYGYTF. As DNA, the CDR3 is TGCGCCAGCAGCTCAAATCAAGACAGGAACTATGGCTACACCTTC.

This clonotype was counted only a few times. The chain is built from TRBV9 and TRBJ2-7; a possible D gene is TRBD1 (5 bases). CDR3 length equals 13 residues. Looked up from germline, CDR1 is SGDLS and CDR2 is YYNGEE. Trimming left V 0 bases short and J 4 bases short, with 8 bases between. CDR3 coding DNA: TGTGCCAGCAGCGTAGAGGGGCGGTACGAGCAGTACTTC. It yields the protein CASSVEGRYEQYF.

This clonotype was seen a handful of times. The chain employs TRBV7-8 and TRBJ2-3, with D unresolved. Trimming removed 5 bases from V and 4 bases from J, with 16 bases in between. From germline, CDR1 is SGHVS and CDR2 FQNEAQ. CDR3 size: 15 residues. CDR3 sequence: CASSGRFLVADTQYF. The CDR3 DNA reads TGTGCCAGCAGCGGTCGATTCTTAGTCGCAGATACGCAGTATTTT.

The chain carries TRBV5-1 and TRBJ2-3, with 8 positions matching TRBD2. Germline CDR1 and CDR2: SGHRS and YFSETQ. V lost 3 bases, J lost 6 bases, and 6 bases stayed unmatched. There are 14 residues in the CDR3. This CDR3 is CASSSYSGADTQYF. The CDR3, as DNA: TGCGCCAGCAGCTCCTATAGCGGGGCGGATACGCAGTATTTT. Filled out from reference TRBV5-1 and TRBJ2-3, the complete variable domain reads KAGVTQTPRYLIKTRGQQVTLSCSPISGHRSVSWYQQTPGQGLQFLFEYFSETQRNKGNFPGRFSGRQFSNSRSEMNVSTLELGDSALYLCASSSYSGADTQYFGPGTRLTVL.

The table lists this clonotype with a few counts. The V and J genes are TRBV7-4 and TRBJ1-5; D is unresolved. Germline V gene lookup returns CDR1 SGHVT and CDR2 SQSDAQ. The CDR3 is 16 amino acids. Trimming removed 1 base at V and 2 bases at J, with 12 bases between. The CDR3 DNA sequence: TGTGCCAGCAGCTTAGTTCCGGGGTGGGGCAATCAGCCCCAGCATTTT. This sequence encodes CASSLVPGWGNQPQHF.

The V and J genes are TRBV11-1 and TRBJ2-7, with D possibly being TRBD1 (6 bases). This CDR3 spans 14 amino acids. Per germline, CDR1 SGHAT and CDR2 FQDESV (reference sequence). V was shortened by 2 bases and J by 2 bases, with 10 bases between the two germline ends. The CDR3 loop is CASSLHRVPYEQYF. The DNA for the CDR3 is TGTGCCAGCAGCTTACACAGGGTACCCTACGAGCAGTACTTC.

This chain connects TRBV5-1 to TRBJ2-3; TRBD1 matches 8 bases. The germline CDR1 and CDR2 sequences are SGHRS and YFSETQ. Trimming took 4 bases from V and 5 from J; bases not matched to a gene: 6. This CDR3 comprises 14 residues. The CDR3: CASSPRGQGDTQYF. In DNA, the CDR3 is TGCGCCAGCAGCCCCAGGGGGCAGGGAGATACGCAGTATTTT. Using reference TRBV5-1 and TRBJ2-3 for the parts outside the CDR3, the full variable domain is KAGVTQTPRYLIKTRGQQVTLSCSPISGHRSVSWYQQTPGQGLQFLFEYFSETQRNKGNFPGRFSGRQFSNSRSEMNVSTLELGDSALYLCASSPRGQGDTQYFGPGTRLTVL.

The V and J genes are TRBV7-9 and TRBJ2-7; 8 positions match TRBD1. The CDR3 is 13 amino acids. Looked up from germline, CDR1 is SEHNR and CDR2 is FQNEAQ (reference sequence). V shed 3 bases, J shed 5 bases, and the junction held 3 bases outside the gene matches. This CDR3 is CASSFDRGDEQYF. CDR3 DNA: TGTGCCAGCAGCTTCGACAGGGGCGACGAGCAGTACTTC. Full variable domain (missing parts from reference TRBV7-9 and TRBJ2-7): DTGVSQNPRHKITKRGQNVTFRCDPISEHNRLYWYRQTLGQGPEFLTYFQNEAQLEKSRLLSDRFSAERPKGSFSTLEIQRTEQGDSAMYLCASSFDRGDEQYFGPGTRLTVT.

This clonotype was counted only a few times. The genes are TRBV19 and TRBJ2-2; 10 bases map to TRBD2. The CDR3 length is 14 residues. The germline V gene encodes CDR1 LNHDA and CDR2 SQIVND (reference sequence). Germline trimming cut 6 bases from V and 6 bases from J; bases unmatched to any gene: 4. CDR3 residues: CASRKREGPGELFF. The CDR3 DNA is TGTGCCAGTAGGAAGCGGGAGGGCCCCGGGGAGCTGTTTTTT. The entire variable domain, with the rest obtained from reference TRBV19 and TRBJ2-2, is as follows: DGGITQSPKYLFRKEGQNVTLSCEQNLNHDAMYWYRQDPGQGLRLIYYSQIVNDFQKGDIAEGYSVSREKKESFPLTVTSAQKNPTAFYLCASRKREGPGELFFGEGSRLTVL.

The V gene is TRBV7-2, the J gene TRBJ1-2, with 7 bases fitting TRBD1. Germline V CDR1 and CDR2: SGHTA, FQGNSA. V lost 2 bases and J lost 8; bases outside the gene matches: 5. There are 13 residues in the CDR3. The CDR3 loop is CASSLQTGVGYTF. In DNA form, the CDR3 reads TGTGCCAGCAGCTTACAAACAGGGGTCGGCTACACCTTC.

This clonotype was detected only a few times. CDR3 residues: CASSQDLYSYNEQFF. CDR3 DNA: TGTGCCAGCAGCCAAGACTTATATTCCTACAATGAGCAGTTCTTC. J is TRBJ2-1 and V is TRBV4-2; D ambiguous. Germline V gives CDR1 LGHNA, CDR2 YNFKEQ. Trimming removed 0 bases at V and 1 base at J, with 7 bases between. This CDR3 has 15 amino acids.

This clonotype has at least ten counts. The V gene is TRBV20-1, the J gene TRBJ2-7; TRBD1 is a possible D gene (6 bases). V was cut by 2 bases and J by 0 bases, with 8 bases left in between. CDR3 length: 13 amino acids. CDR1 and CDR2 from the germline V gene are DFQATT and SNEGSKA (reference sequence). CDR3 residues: CSARRDTSYEQYF. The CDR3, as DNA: TGCAGTGCTAGAAGGGACACCTCCTACGAGCAGTACTTC.

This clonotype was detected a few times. The CDR3 here is CAWKGAGLETQYF. The DNA for the CDR3 is TGTGCCTGGAAGGGAGCAGGGTTGGAGACCCAGTACTTC. V gene TRBV30 combines with J gene TRBJ2-5; D might be TRBD1 or TRBD2, each matching 5 bases. This CDR3 has 13 residues. Germline values: CDR1 GTSNPN, CDR2 SVGIG (reference sequence). V was shortened by 4 bases and J by 5 bases, with 14 bases between the two germline ends. The full variable domain, rest sourced from reference TRBV30 and TRBJ2-5, is SQTIHQWPATLVQPVGSPLSLECTVEGTSNPNLYWYRQAAGRGLQLLFYSVGIGQISSEVPQNLSASRPQDRQFILSSKKLLLSDSGFYLCAWKGAGLETQYFGPGTRLLVL.

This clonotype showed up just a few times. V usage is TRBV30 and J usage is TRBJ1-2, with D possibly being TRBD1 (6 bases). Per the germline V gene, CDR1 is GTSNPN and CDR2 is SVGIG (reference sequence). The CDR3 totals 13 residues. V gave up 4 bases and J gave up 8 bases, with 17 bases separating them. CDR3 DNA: TGTGCCTGGACTTCCGTACGGGGGCAAGGCTACACCTTC. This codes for CAWTSVRGQGYTF. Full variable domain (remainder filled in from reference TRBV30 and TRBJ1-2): SQTIHQWPATLVQPVGSPLSLECTVEGTSNPNLYWYRQAAGRGLQLLFYSVGIGQISSEVPQNLSASRPQDRQFILSSKKLLLSDSGFYLCAWTSVRGQGYTFGSGTRLTVV.

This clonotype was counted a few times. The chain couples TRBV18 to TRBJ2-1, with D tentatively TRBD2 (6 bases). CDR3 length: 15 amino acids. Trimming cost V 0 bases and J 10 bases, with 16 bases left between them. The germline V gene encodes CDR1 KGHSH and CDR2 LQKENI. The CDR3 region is CASSPPALGGREQFF. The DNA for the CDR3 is TGTGCCAGCTCACCACCGGCTTTGGGAGGCCGGGAGCAGTTCTTC.